The clone carrying this TCR beta chain has a count of ten or more. The CDR3 extends over 12 amino acids. V dropped 5 bases and J dropped 7 bases, with 12 bases sitting between them. Germline V gives CDR1 LNHNV, CDR2 YYDKDF (reference sequence). This specimen belongs to a study of T-cell reconstitution after alpha-beta-depleted transplantation in children. TCRbeta library preparation incorporated unique molecular identifiers. In TCRdb, the PCR reads were re-called with MiXCR into one record per CDR3 protein. The sample gives 150,000 to 200,000 distinct CDR3 sequences, approximately 10% of which show up once; roughly 13% is in the top ten.

The sequence derives from a boy aged 2 to 10 with acute myeloid leukemia, due to receive a stem cell transplant. The chain employs TRBV15 and TRBJ2-7; D possibly corresponds to TRBD2 (5 bases). Source: PBMCs, taken before TCRalphabeta/CD19-depleted stem cell transplant. The CDR3 reads CATSAGAGEQYF. CDR3 DNA: TGTGCCACCAGCGCGGGCGCTGGTGAGCAGTACTTC.